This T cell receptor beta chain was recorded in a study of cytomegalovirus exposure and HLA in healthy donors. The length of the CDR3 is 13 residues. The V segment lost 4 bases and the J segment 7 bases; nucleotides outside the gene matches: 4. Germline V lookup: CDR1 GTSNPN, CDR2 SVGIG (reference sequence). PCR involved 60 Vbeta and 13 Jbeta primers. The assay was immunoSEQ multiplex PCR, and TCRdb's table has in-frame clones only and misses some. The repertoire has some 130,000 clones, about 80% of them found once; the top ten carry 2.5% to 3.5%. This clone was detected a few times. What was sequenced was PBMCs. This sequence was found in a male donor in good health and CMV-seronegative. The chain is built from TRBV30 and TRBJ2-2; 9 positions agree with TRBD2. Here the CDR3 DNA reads TGTGCCTGGATAGCGGGAGAAATCGGGGAGCTGTTTTTT. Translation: CAWIAGEIGELFF.